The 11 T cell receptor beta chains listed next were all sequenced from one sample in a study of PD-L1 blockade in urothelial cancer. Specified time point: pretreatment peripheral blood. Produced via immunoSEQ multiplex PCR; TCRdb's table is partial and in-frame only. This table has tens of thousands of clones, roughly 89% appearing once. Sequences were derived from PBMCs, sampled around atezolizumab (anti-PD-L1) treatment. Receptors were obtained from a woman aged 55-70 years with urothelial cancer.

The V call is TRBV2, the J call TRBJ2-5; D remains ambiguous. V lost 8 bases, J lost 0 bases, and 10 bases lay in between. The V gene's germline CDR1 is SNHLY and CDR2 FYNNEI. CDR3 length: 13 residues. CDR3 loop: CASWLRDQETQYF. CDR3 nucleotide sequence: TGTGCCAGCTGGCTCCGGGACCAAGAGACCCAGTACTTC.

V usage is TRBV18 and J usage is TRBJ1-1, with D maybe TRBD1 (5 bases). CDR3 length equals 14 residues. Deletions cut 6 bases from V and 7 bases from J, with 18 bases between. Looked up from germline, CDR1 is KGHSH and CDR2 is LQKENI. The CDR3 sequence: CASSPQGVGGEAFF. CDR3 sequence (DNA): TGTGCCAGCTCCCCGCAAGGGGTTGGTGGTGAAGCTTTCTTT.

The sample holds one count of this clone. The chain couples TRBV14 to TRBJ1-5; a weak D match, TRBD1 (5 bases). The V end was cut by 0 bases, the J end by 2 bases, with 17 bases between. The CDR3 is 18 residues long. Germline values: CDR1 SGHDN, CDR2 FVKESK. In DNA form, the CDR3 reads TGTGCCAGCAGCCAAGATCACGGTGGGGGGATGGGCAATCAGCCCCAGCATTTT. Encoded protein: CASSQDHGGGMGNQPQHF.

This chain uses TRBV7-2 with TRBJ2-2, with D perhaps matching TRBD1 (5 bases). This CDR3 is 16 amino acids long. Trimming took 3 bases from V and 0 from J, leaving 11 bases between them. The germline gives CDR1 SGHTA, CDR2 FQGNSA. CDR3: CASSLIGATNTGELFF. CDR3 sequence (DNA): TGTGCCAGCAGCTTGATTGGGGCAACGAACACCGGGGAGCTGTTTTTT.

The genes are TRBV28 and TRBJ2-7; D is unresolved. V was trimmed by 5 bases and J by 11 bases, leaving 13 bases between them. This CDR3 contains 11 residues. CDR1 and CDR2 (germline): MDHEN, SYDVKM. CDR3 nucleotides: TGTGCCAGCAGTGACACACGGAAGGAGTACTTC. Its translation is CASSDTRKEYF.

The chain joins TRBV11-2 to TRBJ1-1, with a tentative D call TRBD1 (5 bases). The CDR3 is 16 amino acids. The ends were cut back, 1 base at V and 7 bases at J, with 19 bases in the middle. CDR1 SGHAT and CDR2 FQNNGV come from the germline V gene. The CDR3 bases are TGTGCCAGCAGCTTAGTATTTGGGGCGCGTAAAGGTGAAGCTTTCTTT. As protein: CASSLVFGARKGEAFF.

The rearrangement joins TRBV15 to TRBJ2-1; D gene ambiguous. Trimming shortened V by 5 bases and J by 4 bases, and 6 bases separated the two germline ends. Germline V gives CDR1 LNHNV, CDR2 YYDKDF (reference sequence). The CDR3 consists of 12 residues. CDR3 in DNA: TGTGCCACCAGCTCCCATTACAATGAGCAGTTCTTC. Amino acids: CATSSHYNEQFF.

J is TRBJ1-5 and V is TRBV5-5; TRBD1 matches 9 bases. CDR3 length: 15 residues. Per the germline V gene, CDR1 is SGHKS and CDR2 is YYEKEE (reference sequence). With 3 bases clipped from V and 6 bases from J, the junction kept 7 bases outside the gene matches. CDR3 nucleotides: TGTGCCAGCAGCTCCACAGGGGGCGGAGGTCAGCCCCAGCATTTT. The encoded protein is CASSSTGGGGQPQHF.

The CDR3: CASRGARDGQPQHF. The DNA for the CDR3 is TGTGCCAGTAGAGGGGCCAGGGATGGACAGCCCCAGCATTTT. The chain carries TRBV19 and TRBJ1-5, with a possible D match to TRBD1 (5 bases). The CDR3 runs 14 residues. Trimming removed 6 bases at V and 7 bases at J, with 16 bases between. Germline V lookup: CDR1 LNHDA, CDR2 SQIVND (reference sequence).

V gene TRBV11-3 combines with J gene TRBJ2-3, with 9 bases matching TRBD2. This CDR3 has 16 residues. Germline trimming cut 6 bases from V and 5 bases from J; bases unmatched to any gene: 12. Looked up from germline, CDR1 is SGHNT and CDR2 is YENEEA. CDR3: CASSEGVAGGRDTQYF. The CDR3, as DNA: TGTGCCAGCAGTGAGGGGGTCGCGGGAGGGCGAGATACGCAGTATTTT.

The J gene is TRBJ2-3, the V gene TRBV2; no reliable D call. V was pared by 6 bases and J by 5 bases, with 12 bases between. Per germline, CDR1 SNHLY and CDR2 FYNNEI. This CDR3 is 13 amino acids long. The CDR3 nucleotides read TGTGCCAGCAGGAGGTTCGCCGGAGATACGCAGTATTTT. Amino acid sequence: CASRRFAGDTQYF.